This T cell receptor beta chain was sequenced for a study of metastatic and nonmetastatic thyroid tumors. Study-level background: Repertoire comparisons spanned blood and tumor or nodule tissue from malignant and benign thyroid patients.

The CDR3 runs 14 residues. Trimming left V 3 bases short and J 5 bases short, with 14 bases between. Germline lookup yields CDR1 SNHLY and CDR2 FYNNEI. Ahead of thyroid surgery, no patient had received treatment of any kind. Via MiXCR, TCRdb re-called the PCR reads. Among some 7,800 clones listed, around a third were seen once. A few counts support this clone. No antigen is known for it. Overall study results and limits: Benign nodules reportedly had significantly lower TCR beta diversity than malignant thyroid tumors in blood and tumor.

Sequences were obtained from tumor tissue. The sequence came from a female donor with papillary thyroid cancer or a benign thyroid nodule (not recorded which). Some clones in this sample may be carry-over from other donors' samples. The J gene is TRBJ2-7, the V gene TRBV2; no definite D call. Here the CDR3 DNA reads TGTGCCAGCAGTGACAGGTCTGAGGCAAACGAGCAGTACTTC. Its translation: CASSDRSEANEQYF. The full variable domain, rest sourced from reference TRBV2 and TRBJ2-7, is EPEVTQTPSHQVTQMGQEVILRCVPISNHLYFYWYRQILGQKVEFLVSFYNNEISEKSEIFDDQFSVERPDGSNFTLKIRSTKLEDSAMYFCASSDRSEANEQYFGPGTRLTVT.